This T cell receptor (beta chain) was identified during a study of shared clonotypes between healthy human individuals. In the study overall: The plates for each donor numbered three CD4 naive, three CD4 memory, two CD8 naive and one CD8 memory. Study-level findings and limits: Memory subsets had estimated richness that was generally smaller than that of naive subsets.

Sequencing was performed with immunoSEQ multiplex PCR; in TCRdb, only in-frame clones are kept and a portion is missing. The table includes some 690,000 clones, around 90% detected once. Details on this clone: Its antigen remains unidentified.

CD8 memory combined CD45RO+ cells with CCR7-negative CD45RA+ TemRA cells. Germline values: CDR1 SGHNT, CDR2 YENEEA. This CDR3 contains 16 residues. V lost 5 bases to trimming and J lost 5 bases; unmatched junction nucleotides: 11. Sequenced input: memory CD8+ T cells from PBMCs. Subset here: CD45RO+ cells pooled with CCR7-negative TemRA cells. This TCR was sampled from a man aged 18 to 29 in good health. Some clones in this sample may be carry-over from other donors' samples. The genes are TRBV11-3 and TRBJ2-2; TRBD1 aligns across 7 bases. This chain's CDR3 is CASSPHTGVVTGELFF. As DNA, the CDR3 is TGTGCCAGCAGCCCACATACAGGGGTAGTAACCGGGGAGCTGTTTTTT.